This entry lists 25 T cell receptor beta chains sequenced from one sample in a study of CD4+ T cells in melanoma (dated by TCRdb to the early 2020s). Receptors were amplified or captured by the immunoSEQ multiplex PCR assay. The clones in this table, taken by TCRdb from immuneACCESS, are in-frame only. Not every clone is retained; where verified, under half of the shortfall comes from an unresolved V gene, and the cause of the rest is unknown. Across this sample there are about 50,000 clones, with about 88% seen only once. About 10% of the sample goes to the ten largest clones. The specimen sequenced was peripheral blood. All receptors come from a human donor with melanoma.

The chain joins TRBV10-3 to TRBJ1-2; 9 positions match TRBD1. The V segment lost 10 bases and the J segment 5 bases; nucleotides outside the gene matches: 5. The V gene's germline CDR1 is ENHRY and CDR2 SYGVKD. The CDR3 length is 12 residues. The CDR3 coding sequence is TGTGCCACCGCCGGACAGGGGTATGGCTACACCTTC. Translated: CATAGQGYGYTF.

V is TRBV7-2 and J is TRBJ1-2, with D tentatively TRBD1 (5 bases). CDR1 and CDR2 (germline): SGHTA, FQGNSA. CDR3 length equals 15 residues. The V and J ends lost 1 base and 4 bases respectively, with 13 bases between them. The CDR3 nucleotides are TGTGCCAGCAGCTTAGGATCCGAGGGACCCTATGGCTACACCTTC. Its protein product is CASSLGSEGPYGYTF.

The CDR3 region has the DNA TGTGCCAGCTCTAGGACTCCTAATTCACCCCTCCACTTT. This codes for CASSRTPNSPLHF. J is TRBJ1-6 and V is TRBV6-5; D is undetermined. This CDR3 contains 13 residues. Germline V gene lookup returns CDR1 MNHEY and CDR2 SVGAGI. V gave up 8 bases and J gave up 6 bases, with 11 bases separating them.

The chain combines TRBV5-6 with TRBJ1-3; tentative D call: TRBD1 (6 bases). The length of the CDR3 is 15 residues. The germline V gene has CDR1 SGHDT and CDR2 YYEEEE. Trimming removed 3 bases from V and 0 bases from J, with 10 bases in between. CDR3 region: CASSSTGTSGNTIYF. The CDR3 nucleotides are TGTGCCAGCAGCTCCACAGGGACCTCTGGAAACACCATATATTTT.

The rearrangement links TRBV30 to TRBJ2-5, with D tentatively TRBD2 (6 bases). The CDR3 runs to 16 residues. Germline V CDR1 and CDR2: GTSNPN, SVGIG (reference sequence). The V and J ends lost 0 bases and 5 bases respectively, with 19 bases between them. CDR3 nucleotides: TGTGCCTGGAGTGTAGGCTTTCGGGCTAGCGTGGAGACCCAGTACTTC. It encodes CAWSVGFRASVETQYF.

The CDR3 region has the DNA TGTGCCAGCACGCGAAAAGGGAACACTGAAGCTTTCTTT. Translated, it gives CASTRKGNTEAFF. The genes are TRBV13 and TRBJ1-1; D call uncertain. Trimming stripped 7 bases from V and 1 base from J, with 10 bases between. Germline values: CDR1 PRHDT, CDR2 FYEKMQ (reference sequence). This CDR3 region has 13 residues.

This sequence joins TRBV4-3 and TRBJ1-2; D not certain. V dropped 0 bases and J dropped 4 bases, with 18 bases sitting between them. The CDR3 totals 17 residues. Germline V gene lookup returns CDR1 LGHNA and CDR2 YSLEER. The CDR3 loop is CASSQDSNSWTSYGYTF. CDR3 coding DNA: TGCGCCAGCAGCCAAGATAGCAACAGCTGGACTTCCTATGGCTACACCTTC.

The chain has TRBV7-9 and TRBJ1-4; 7 nucleotides match TRBD1. CDR1 is SEHNR, CDR2 FQNEAQ, per germline (reference sequence). The J segment lost 6 bases and the V segment lost 5 bases, leaving 9 bases of the junction unmatched. The length of the CDR3 is 15 residues. CDR3 DNA: TGTGCCAGCAGCAGCCAGACAGGGAGGCATGAAAAACTGTTTTTT. Encoded protein: CASSSQTGRHEKLFF.

This sequence joins TRBV20-1 and TRBJ2-3; D unresolved. Germline lookup yields CDR1 DFQATT and CDR2 SNEGSKA (reference sequence). The CDR3 spans 11 residues. V lost 7 bases and J 2 bases, leaving 7 bases between the germline ends. The CDR3 DNA sequence: TGCAGTGTGGCTGCCACAGATACGCAGTATTTT. This sequence encodes CSVAATDTQYF.

The V gene is TRBV19, the J gene TRBJ2-7, with TRBD1 as a possible D gene (6 bases). Trimming stripped 1 base from V and 2 bases from J, with 27 bases between. Germline V gene data show CDR1 as LNHDA and CDR2 as SQIVND (reference sequence). The CDR3 has 20 residues. CDR3 residues: CASSIVGLSRGPTQTYEQYF. The CDR3 DNA reads as TGTGCCAGTAGTATAGTGGGTCTAAGCAGGGGTCCAACCCAGACCTACGAGCAGTACTTC.

Only one count was recorded for this clone. This chain links TRBV29-1 with TRBJ2-7; D perhaps matches TRBD1 (5 bases). The V and J ends lost 5 bases and 3 bases respectively, with 14 bases between them. Germline V gene sequence: CDR1 SQVTM, CDR2 ANQGSEA. There are 13 residues in the CDR3. CDR3 sequence (DNA): TGCAGCGTTTCGCGACAGAATTTCTACGAGCAGTACTTC. This sequence encodes CSVSRQNFYEQYF.

The V and J genes are TRBV6-5 and TRBJ1-4; D is unresolved. Trimming shortened V by 0 bases and J by 4 bases, and 12 bases separated the two germline ends. This CDR3 comprises 16 residues. Per the germline V gene, CDR1 is MNHEY and CDR2 is SVGAGI. The CDR3 here is CASSYSFRVVNEKLFF. The CDR3 coding sequence is TGTGCCAGCAGTTACTCGTTCCGGGTGGTTAATGAAAAACTGTTTTTT.

This clone was recorded a few times. The V call is TRBV11-1, the J call TRBJ2-2; D ambiguous. V was trimmed by 3 bases and J by 4 bases, leaving 6 bases between them. Germline V gives CDR1 SGHAT, CDR2 FQDESV (reference sequence). This CDR3 region has 13 residues. Here the CDR3 DNA reads TGTGCCAGCAGCTTGGACCGCACCGGGGAGCTGTTTTTT. Translation: CASSLDRTGELFF.

The chain combines TRBV7-8 with TRBJ2-7, with a tentative D call TRBD2 (5 bases). This CDR3 has 15 residues. Trimming shortened V by 5 bases and J by 3 bases, and 17 bases separated the two germline ends. Germline assignment: CDR1 SGHVS and CDR2 FQNEAQ. Here the CDR3 DNA reads TGTGCCAGCAGCACATCACGCGGGCGCCGCTACGAGCAGTACTTC. Amino acids: CASSTSRGRRYEQYF.

The V and J genes are TRBV5-6 and TRBJ1-2; 10 positions match TRBD1. This CDR3 region has 16 residues. The V gene's germline CDR1 is SGHDT and CDR2 YYEEEE. The junction had 7 bases not matched to a gene; V was cut back by 0 bases and J by 5 bases. CDR3 nucleotide sequence: TGTGCCAGCAGCTTGGGACAGGGGGCACTAGTTTATGGCTACACCTTC. It is translated as CASSLGQGALVYGYTF.

This rearrangement joins TRBV28 to TRBJ1-2; D is unresolved. The CDR3 has 14 amino acids. Germline loops: CDR1 MDHEN, CDR2 SYDVKM. V was clipped by 2 bases and J by 7 bases, with 14 bases between them. CDR3 region: CASSLSPGMAGYTF. In nucleotides, the CDR3 is TGTGCCAGCAGTTTAAGTCCTGGGATGGCTGGCTACACCTTC.

The chain links TRBV12-5 to TRBJ1-5; 7 bases are shared with TRBD1. V was pared by 1 base and J by 5 bases, with 5 bases of the junction left unmatched. The V gene's germline CDR1 is LGHNT and CDR2 FRNRAP. This CDR3 contains 15 residues. CDR3 DNA: TGTGCTAGTGGTTTGGCGGACAGGCTGTATCAGCCCCAGCATTTT. Its translation is CASGLADRLYQPQHF. Full variable domain (missing parts from reference TRBV12-5 and TRBJ1-5): DARVTQTPRHKVTEMGQEVTMRCQPILGHNTVFWYRQTMMQGLELLAYFRNRAPLDDSGMPKDRFSAEMPDATLATLKIQPSEPRDSAVYFCASGLADRLYQPQHFGDGTRLSIL.

The gene calls are TRBV19 and TRBJ2-3; 7 bases are a match to TRBD2. The ends lost 10 bases at V and 8 bases at J; junction bases unmatched: 12. The germline gives CDR1 LNHDA, CDR2 SQIVND (reference sequence). The CDR3 length is 13 residues. DNA of the CDR3: TGTGCCACCACACACGGGAGCGGGGTTACGCAGTATTTT. Amino acid sequence: CATTHGSGVTQYF. Full variable domain (rest looked up from reference TRBV19 and TRBJ2-3): DGGITQSPKYLFRKEGQNVTLSCEQNLNHDAMYWYRQDPGQGLRLIYYSQIVNDFQKGDIAEGYSVSREKKESFPLTVTSAQKNPTAFYLCATTHGSGVTQYFGPGTRLTVL.

The chain uses TRBV5-6 and TRBJ2-5; D remains ambiguous. This CDR3 has 13 amino acids. The germline V gene encodes CDR1 SGHDT and CDR2 YYEEEE. V lost 4 bases and J 4 bases, leaving 11 bases between the germline ends. This CDR3 reads CASSRLWVETQYF. The CDR3 region has the DNA TGTGCCAGCAGCCGTTTATGGGTAGAGACCCAGTACTTC.

CDR3 protein: CASSPTGGQNTEAFF. The CDR3 region has the DNA TGTGCCAGCTCACCGACAGGGGGCCAGAACACTGAAGCTTTCTTT. This chain connects TRBV18 to TRBJ1-1, with TRBD1 matching 10 bases. The CDR3 runs to 15 residues. The junction had 2 bases not matched to a gene; V was cut back by 3 bases and J by 1 base. The V gene's germline CDR1 is KGHSH and CDR2 LQKENI. The variable domain in full, with the rest retrieved from reference TRBV18 and TRBJ1-1, is NAGVMQNPRHLVRRRGQEARLRCSPMKGHSHVYWYRQLPEEGLKFMVYLQKENIIDESGMPKERFSAEFPKEGPSILRIQQVVRGDSAAYFCASSPTGGQNTEAFFGQGTRLTVV.

This rearrangement joins TRBV19 to TRBJ2-7; tentatively, D is TRBD1 (6 bases). The CDR3 is 15 amino acids. CDR1 and CDR2 (germline): LNHDA, SQIVND (reference sequence). V dropped 2 bases and J dropped 4 bases, with 15 bases sitting between them. CDR3 nucleotide sequence: TGTGCCAGTAGTATACGGTCTGGGGGCAGGTACGAGCAGTACTTC. Its translation: CASSIRSGGRYEQYF.

The chain recombines TRBV7-9 with TRBJ2-3; TRBD2 is a possible D gene (6 bases). The germline V gene has CDR1 SEHNR and CDR2 FQNEAQ (reference sequence). The CDR3 length is 14 residues. V lost 1 base and J lost 3, with 8 bases in between. This chain's CDR3 is CASSLGAGTDTQYF. In nucleotides, the CDR3 is TGTGCCAGCAGCTTAGGGGCGGGGACAGATACGCAGTATTTT.

V is TRBV5-5 and J is TRBJ2-5; TRBD2 agrees at 8 bases. The V and J ends lost 0 bases and 1 base, in that order; junction bases with no gene match: 11. Germline V gives CDR1 SGHKS, CDR2 YYEKEE (reference sequence). This CDR3 spans 18 amino acids. The CDR3 is CASSLELLVAGTQETQYF. The CDR3 nucleotides are TGTGCCAGCAGCTTGGAGCTATTGGTAGCGGGGACCCAAGAGACCCAGTACTTC. Supplemented by reference TRBV5-5 and TRBJ2-5, the full variable domain reads DAGVTQSPTHLIKTRGQQVTLRCSPISGHKSVSWYQQVLGQGPQFIFQYYEKEERGRGNFPDRFSARQFPNYSSELNVNALLLGDSALYLCASSLELLVAGTQETQYFGPGTRLLVL.

The chain carries TRBV28 and TRBJ1-2; D is possibly TRBD1 (5 bases). The germline V and J ends were trimmed by 3 bases and 4 bases, with 12 bases remaining between them. CDR1 is MDHEN and CDR2 is SYDVKM in the germline V gene. CDR3 length equals 14 residues. The CDR3 DNA is TGTGCCAGCAGTTTGCAAGGGGCGCCCTATGGCTACACCTTC. It is translated as CASSLQGAPYGYTF.

The CDR3 nucleotides read TGCGCCAGCAGTGATAGGGACAGGGGGCGCGATCAGCCCCAGCATTTT. It encodes CASSDRDRGRDQPQHF. The chain joins TRBV10-2 to TRBJ1-5; 12 nucleotides match TRBD1. This CDR3 comprises 16 residues. V lost 3 bases and J lost 5; bases outside the gene matches: 5. Germline V gene data show CDR1 as WSHSY and CDR2 as SAAADI.